Shown below are 28 T cell receptor beta chains from a single sample sequenced in a study of cytomegalovirus exposure and HLA in healthy donors. In the PCR, 60 Vbeta and 13 Jbeta primers were used. Sequencing used immunoSEQ multiplex PCR; TCRdb keeps in-frame clones, though not all of them. The data hold about 130,000 clones, with approximately 79% observed a single time. Material: PBMCs. The receptors originated from a man in his late teens or twenties in good health and CMV-seropositive.

This chain joins TRBV6-5 and TRBJ1-1; no definite D call. This CDR3 spans 15 amino acids. Germline V lookup: CDR1 MNHEY, CDR2 SVGAGI. With 2 bases removed from V and 7 bases from J, the gap between germline ends came to 17 bases. In DNA form, the CDR3 reads TGTGCCAGCAGTTACACGGGAACGGAAGATAGTGAAGCTTTCTTT. This sequence encodes CASSYTGTEDSEAFF.

This clone was seen only a few times. In DNA, the CDR3 is TGCGCCAGCATCCCAGGGACAGGGGGTGGCTACACCTTC. Translating gives CASIPGTGGGYTF. The chain has TRBV10-1 and TRBJ1-2; TRBD1 agrees at 11 bases. CDR1 is WNHNN, CDR2 SYGVQD, per germline (reference sequence). This CDR3 is 13 amino acids long. The ends lost 7 bases at V and 7 bases at J; junction bases unmatched: 5.

J is TRBJ1-2 and V is TRBV19; 9 positions match TRBD1. V lost 3 bases, J lost 4 bases, and 9 bases stayed unmatched. The CDR3 has 16 residues. Germline V gives CDR1 LNHDA, CDR2 SQIVND (reference sequence). CDR3 residues: CASSIGGQGFVYGYTF. The DNA for the CDR3 is TGTGCCAGTAGTATCGGAGGACAGGGGTTTGTCTATGGCTACACCTTC. Full variable domain (remainder filled in from reference TRBV19 and TRBJ1-2): DGGITQSPKYLFRKEGQNVTLSCEQNLNHDAMYWYRQDPGQGLRLIYYSQIVNDFQKGDIAEGYSVSREKKESFPLTVTSAQKNPTAFYLCASSIGGQGFVYGYTFGSGTRLTVV.

The chain carries TRBV27 and TRBJ1-6, with 7 bases matching TRBD1. V lost 7 bases to trimming and J lost 10 bases; unmatched junction nucleotides: 10. This CDR3 has 14 residues. CDR1 MNHEY and CDR2 SMNVEV come from the germline V gene (reference sequence). The DNA for the CDR3 is TGTGCCAGCACCGTATACAGGGGCGGATCACCCCTCCACTTT. Protein sequence: CASTVYRGGSPLHF.

The genes are TRBV15 and TRBJ1-2; D possibly corresponds to TRBD1 (6 bases). From germline, CDR1 is LNHNV and CDR2 YYDKDF (reference sequence). There are 13 residues in the CDR3. The V end was cut by 3 bases, the J end by 7 bases, with 12 bases between. The CDR3, as DNA: TGTGCCACCAGCAGTTCCAGGGGTTCTGGCTACACCTTC. This sequence encodes CATSSSRGSGYTF.

In its sample, this clone was seen a few times. The chain recombines TRBV6-1 with TRBJ1-1; D call uncertain. Germline CDR1 reads MNHNS; CDR2 reads SASEGT. This CDR3 is built from 16 residues. V lost 0 bases and J 10 bases, leaving 21 bases between the germline ends. CDR3 nucleotide sequence: TGTGCCAGCAGTGAAGCGACTATGCGCCTCCGAGGTGGAGCTTTCTTT. Translating it yields CASSEATMRLRGGAFF.

The rearrangement uses TRBV5-6 and TRBJ2-7; 8 bases are shared with TRBD2. CDR3 length equals 14 residues. J was trimmed by 4 bases and V by 6 bases; bases with no gene match: 9. Germline values: CDR1 SGHDT, CDR2 YYEEEE. The CDR3 region is CASTPGGTWYEQYF. DNA of the CDR3: TGTGCCAGCACCCCGGGGGGGACTTGGTACGAGCAGTACTTC. The full variable domain, rest sourced from reference TRBV5-6 and TRBJ2-7, is DAGVTQSPTHLIKTRGQQVTLRCSPKSGHDTVSWYQQALGQGPQFIFQYYEEEERQRGNFPDRFSGHQFPNYSSELNVNALLLGDSALYLCASTPGGTWYEQYFGPGTRLTVT.

The V gene is TRBV6-6, the J gene TRBJ2-5; D not certain. V was shortened by 0 bases and J by 4 bases, with 9 bases between the two germline ends. Germline CDR1 is MNHNY and CDR2 is SVGAGI (reference sequence). This CDR3 is 14 amino acids long. This CDR3 is CASSYSERRETQYF. Here the CDR3 DNA reads TGTGCCAGCAGTTACTCAGAGAGAAGAGAGACCCAGTACTTC.

The CDR3 here is CASSPIGQDQPQHF. The CDR3 nucleotides are TGTGCCAGCTCACCTATAGGACAGGACCAGCCCCAGCATTTT. The genes are TRBV18 and TRBJ1-5; 7 positions match TRBD1. CDR3 length equals 14 residues. Trimming at V came to 3 bases and at J to 7 bases, leaving 6 bases not matched to a gene. Looked up from germline, CDR1 is KGHSH and CDR2 is LQKENI.

The J gene is TRBJ1-1, the V gene TRBV14, with D unresolved. The CDR3 is 13 amino acids. Trimming shortened V by 3 bases and J by 11 bases, and 16 bases separated the two germline ends. Per germline, CDR1 SGHDN and CDR2 FVKESK. CDR3 nucleotide sequence: TGTGCCAGCAGCCAGGGAGGCGACCCTGGGGCTTTCTTT. It translates to CASSQGGDPGAFF.

This clone was seen more than once but under ten times. The chain recombines TRBV29-1 with TRBJ1-2; D is ambiguous. The V gene lost 4 bases and the J gene lost 1 base, with 10 bases spanning the gap. The germline gives CDR1 SQVTM, CDR2 ANQGSEA. There are 13 residues in the CDR3. Here the CDR3 reads CSVAPSGNYGYTF. CDR3 nucleotides: TGCAGCGTTGCGCCCTCCGGTAACTATGGCTACACCTTC.

This CDR3 reads CASSVGTGDYGYTF. The CDR3 region has the DNA TGTGCCAGCAGCGTAGGGACAGGGGACTATGGCTACACCTTC. V and J are TRBV7-9 and TRBJ1-2; 10 bases line up with TRBD1. Trimming cost V 5 bases and J 3 bases; bases outside gene matches: 3. The CDR3 runs 14 residues. Germline CDR1 and CDR2: SEHNR and FQNEAQ (reference sequence).

V gene TRBV28 combines with J gene TRBJ1-1; possibly TRBD1 for D (5 bases). Germline V gives CDR1 MDHEN, CDR2 SYDVKM. V was pared by 4 bases and J by 5 bases, with 17 bases between. There are 15 residues in the CDR3. CDR3: CASSSTQGGGTEAFF. The DNA of the CDR3 is TGTGCCAGCAGTTCCACTCAGGGAGGAGGAACTGAAGCTTTCTTT.

V and J are TRBV10-2 and TRBJ1-1; 8 bases fit TRBD1. The CDR3 consists of 15 residues. Germline V gives CDR1 WSHSY, CDR2 SAAADI. The V gene end was trimmed by 1 base and the J gene end by 5 bases; junction bases not matched to a gene: 6. The CDR3 DNA sequence: TGCGCCAGCAGTGAGTTCAGACAGGGGAGGACTGAAGCTTTCTTT. Amino acids: CASSEFRQGRTEAFF.

This clone showed up just once. V is TRBV2 and J is TRBJ2-2; the match to TRBD1 covers 7 bases. CDR3 size: 15 residues. CDR1 and CDR2 (germline): SNHLY, FYNNEI. The junction had 10 bases not matched to a gene; V was cut back by 7 bases and J by 5 bases. CDR3 loop: CASIESQGNTGELFF. DNA for the CDR3: TGTGCCAGCATCGAATCACAGGGGAATACCGGGGAGCTGTTTTTT.

This chain connects TRBV6-1 to TRBJ2-5; TRBD1 matches at 10 bases. The germline V gene encodes CDR1 MNHNS and CDR2 SASEGT. This CDR3 region has 14 residues. V shed 5 bases and J 2 bases; nucleotides not matched to a gene: 2. CDR3: CASSRTGGQETQYF. The CDR3 coding sequence is TGTGCCAGCAGTCGGACAGGGGGGCAAGAGACCCAGTACTTC.

The gene calls are TRBV10-3 and TRBJ2-5; the match to TRBD1 covers 8 bases. V gave up 2 bases and J gave up 4 bases; unmatched junction bases: 0. CDR3 size: 13 residues. CDR1 is ENHRY and CDR2 is SYGVKD in the germline V gene. CDR3 sequence: CAISEGTGETQYF. The CDR3, as DNA: TGTGCCATCAGTGAGGGGACAGGAGAGACCCAGTACTTC.

The CDR3 bases are TGTGCCAGCAGCTCCCGCGAGACTGGCAAACTCCAAGCTGGGGCCAACGTCCTGACTTTC. Translation: CASSSRETGKLQAGANVLTF. The chain carries TRBV9 and TRBJ2-6; unclear D gene. Trimming left V 4 bases short and J 2 bases short, with 25 bases between. Germline V gene lookup returns CDR1 SGDLS and CDR2 YYNGEE. CDR3 length equals 20 residues. Using reference TRBV9 and TRBJ2-6 for the parts outside the CDR3, the full variable domain is DSGVTQTPKHLITATGQRVTLRCSPRSGDLSVYWYQQSLDQGLQFLIQYYNGEERAKGNILERFSAQQFPDLHSELNLSSLELGDSALYFCASSSRETGKLQAGANVLTFGAGSRLTVL.

V usage is TRBV7-2 and J usage is TRBJ1-1, with TRBD1 as a possible D gene (5 bases). The V end lost 2 bases, the J end lost 10 bases, and 17 bases lay between the germline ends. Germline V gene sequence: CDR1 SGHTA, CDR2 FQGNSA. The CDR3 is 14 amino acids. The CDR3 sequence: CASSLIGGTMIAFF. Here the CDR3 DNA reads TGTGCCAGCAGCTTAATCGGGGGTACAATGATAGCTTTCTTT.

The count of this clone is one. This chain joins TRBV28 and TRBJ2-7; D not resolved. The CDR3 is 13 amino acids. Germline CDR1 MDHEN, CDR2 SYDVKM. V was cut by 3 bases and J by 3 bases, with 9 bases left in between. CDR3 DNA sequence: TGTGCCAGCAGTTTTATGGGCGTCTACGAGCAGTACTTC. Its protein is CASSFMGVYEQYF.

This clone was detected only a few times. This chain joins TRBV28 and TRBJ1-5; 7 positions agree with TRBD1. The germline V gene encodes CDR1 MDHEN and CDR2 SYDVKM. V was pared by 6 bases and J by 2 bases, with 4 bases of the junction left unmatched. This CDR3 spans 14 amino acids. The CDR3 nucleotides read TGTGCCAGCAGATCCGACAGGGGCAATCAGCCCCAGCATTTT. Its translation is CASRSDRGNQPQHF.

This sequence joins TRBV27 and TRBJ2-3; possible D gene TRBD1, 6 bases. CDR1 and CDR2 (germline): MNHEY, SMNVEV (reference sequence). V was trimmed by 11 bases and J by 4 bases, leaving 16 bases between them. The CDR3 length is 13 residues. DNA for the CDR3: TGTGCCTCGACAGGTTCGGACTCAGATACGCAGTATTTT. Protein sequence: CASTGSDSDTQYF.

The rearrangement links TRBV11-3 to TRBJ2-2, with D perhaps TRBD1 (5 bases). The CDR3 is 15 amino acids. Germline CDR1 and CDR2: SGHNT and YENEEA. Trimming stripped 3 bases from V and 0 bases from J, with 8 bases between. The CDR3 loop reads CASSFAGTNTGELFF. The CDR3 bases are TGTGCCAGCAGCTTTGCAGGGACGAACACCGGGGAGCTGTTTTTT.

The chain carries TRBV27 and TRBJ2-1, with TRBD2 matching over 8 bases. This CDR3 contains 13 residues. The germline CDR1 and CDR2 sequences are MNHEY and SMNVEV (reference sequence). Trimming cost V 3 bases and J 10 bases; bases outside gene matches: 5. CDR3 nucleotides: TGTGCCAGCAGTTTTGGGACTAGTATGGAGCAGTTCTTC. It yields the protein CASSFGTSMEQFF.

This sequence joins TRBV6-6 and TRBJ2-7; D uncertain. The CDR3 has 11 amino acids. With 8 bases removed from V and 4 bases from J, the gap between germline ends came to 9 bases. Germline V gene sequence: CDR1 MNHNY, CDR2 SVGAGI (reference sequence). CDR3 in amino acids: CASRYGYEQYF. The CDR3, as DNA: TGTGCCAGCCGCTACGGTTACGAGCAGTACTTC.

This clone was seen a single time. DNA for the CDR3: TGTGCCAGCAGTTATCGGGTGCGGGTAGCTAACTATGGCTACACCTTC. Protein product: CASSYRVRVANYGYTF. The rearrangement uses TRBV6-5 and TRBJ1-2, with D uncertain. The germline CDR1 and CDR2 sequences are MNHEY and SVGAGI. The CDR3 totals 16 residues. V was trimmed by 3 bases and J by 0 bases, leaving 14 bases between them.

The gene calls are TRBV7-9 and TRBJ2-3; possibly TRBD2 for D (6 bases). Germline-derived CDR1 and CDR2 are SEHNR and FQNEAQ (reference sequence). The CDR3 runs 15 residues. Trimming took 4 bases from V and 0 from J, leaving 11 bases between them. The DNA of the CDR3 is TGTGCCAGCAGCTCGGGGGAGCGGAGCACAGATACGCAGTATTTT. The encoded protein is CASSSGERSTDTQYF. Combining the CDR3 with reference TRBV7-9 and TRBJ2-3 gives the whole variable domain DTGVSQNPRHKITKRGQNVTFRCDPISEHNRLYWYRQTLGQGPEFLTYFQNEAQLEKSRLLSDRFSAERPKGSFSTLEIQRTEQGDSAMYLCASSSGERSTDTQYFGPGTRLTVL.

The chain recombines TRBV19 with TRBJ1-5, with TRBD1 matching 9 bases. J gave up 4 bases and V 5 bases, and 15 bases lay outside the gene matches. This CDR3 spans 18 amino acids. Germline V gives CDR1 LNHDA, CDR2 SQIVND (reference sequence). The CDR3 protein is CASSPSPGTGWRNQPQHF. CDR3 sequence (DNA): TGTGCCAGTAGTCCCTCGCCCGGGACAGGGTGGCGGAATCAGCCCCAGCATTTT.